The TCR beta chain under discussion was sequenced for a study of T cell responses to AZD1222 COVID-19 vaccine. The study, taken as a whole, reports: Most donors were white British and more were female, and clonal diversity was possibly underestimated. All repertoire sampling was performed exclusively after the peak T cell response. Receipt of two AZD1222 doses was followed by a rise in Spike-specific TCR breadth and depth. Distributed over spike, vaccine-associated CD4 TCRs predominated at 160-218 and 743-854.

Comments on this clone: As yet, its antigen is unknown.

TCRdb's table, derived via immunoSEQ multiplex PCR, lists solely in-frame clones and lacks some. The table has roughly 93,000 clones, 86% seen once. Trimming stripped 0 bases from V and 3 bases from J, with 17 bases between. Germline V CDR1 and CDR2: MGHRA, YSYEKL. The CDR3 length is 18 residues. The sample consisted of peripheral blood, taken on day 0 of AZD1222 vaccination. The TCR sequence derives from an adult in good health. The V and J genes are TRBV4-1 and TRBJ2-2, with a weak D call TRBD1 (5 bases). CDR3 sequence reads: CASSQDRALKGDTGELFF. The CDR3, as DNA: TGCGCCAGCAGCCAAGACAGGGCCCTAAAAGGGGACACCGGGGAGCTGTTTTTT.